This paragraph covers one T cell receptor beta chain sequence. Its antigen is not known. Germline loops: CDR1 LGHNA, CDR2 YSLEER. This CDR3 is built from 14 residues. Trimming took off 0 bases at V and 1 base at J, with 6 bases between the two ends. TCRdb analysed the RT-PCR reads with MiXCR anew, one entry per CDR3 protein. Of approximately 160,000 distinct CDR3 sequences listed, approximately 12% are singletons. The data stem from a study of response to subunit inactivated influenza vaccine. Findings of the study overall: Authors proposed each seasonal influenza vaccination draws in few new T cells.

The source was CD8+ T cells sorted from PBMCs, collected approximately 25 months after vaccination. This sequence originates from a man between 50 and 69 years old who received an inactivated influenza vaccine. The chain recombines TRBV4-3 with TRBJ1-1; D not resolved. The CDR3 region has the DNA TGCGCCAGCAGCCAAGACAGTTGGAACACTGAAGCTTTCTTT. It is translated as CASSQDSWNTEAFF.